These T cell receptor beta chains were read from a single sample in a study of yellow fever vaccine responses in identical twins. TCRdb processed the RT-PCR reads anew with MiXCR; each CDR3 protein has one entry. Of fewer than 35,000 distinct CDR3 sequences in the sample, 45% to 65% were seen once. This specimen consisted of T cells from blood (PBMCs), unsorted or a sorted subset (not recorded which), obtained before or after yellow fever vaccination (not recorded which). These receptors all come from a woman aged 18-29 years who received the yellow fever vaccine. CDR3s include the opening cysteine and the closing phenylalanine or tryptophan. Each record gives: J gene, D gene, V gene, clone size, CDR3 protein, CDR3 DNA. The D gene is left open where the match is weak. Rows may omit the clone size; those that give it use once, few, many or a size class.

>TRBJ1-4|-|TRBV6-1|-
CASTWAGTGSNEKLFF
TGTGCCAGCACGTGGGCAGGAACAGGGTCTAATGAAAAACTGTTTTTT
>TRBJ2-7|TRBD2|TRBV5-4|-
CATSSGGAYEQYF
TGTGCCACCTCCAGCGGGGGCGCGTACGAGCAGTACTTC
>TRBJ1-5|-|TRBV20-1|few
CSPYGDSNQPQHF
TGCAGTCCTTATGGGGACAGCAATCAGCCCCAGCATTTT
>TRBJ2-1|TRBD2|TRBV6-1|few
CASTEQRGGSYNEQFF
TGTGCCAGCACCGAACAGCGGGGGGGCTCCTACAATGAGCAGTTCTTC
>TRBJ1-6|-|TRBV11-2|once
CASKGVILSPLHF
TGTGCCAGCAAAGGAGTAATTTTGTCACCCCTCCACTTT
>TRBJ2-1|TRBD1|TRBV2|-
CASSEMGQGANEQFF
TGTGCCAGCAGTGAAATGGGACAGGGGGCCAATGAGCAGTTCTTC
>TRBJ2-1|-|TRBV10-1|once
CASSESGQGKYNEQFF
TGCGCCAGCAGTGAGTCGGGTCAGGGAAAGTACAATGAGCAGTTCTTC
>TRBJ1-1|TRBD1|TRBV11-1|-
CASSAGTGAFF
TGTGCCAGCAGCGCAGGGACAGGAGCTTTCTTT
>TRBJ2-7|-|TRBV6-5|-
CASSYQGGPYEQYF
TGTGCCAGCAGTTACCAGGGGGGGCCCTACGAGCAGTACTTC
>TRBJ2-1|TRBD2|TRBV9|-
CASSVGGGSSYNEQFF
TGTGCCAGCAGCGTAGGCGGCGGGAGCTCCTACAATGAGCAGTTCTTC
>TRBJ2-1|TRBD2|TRBV24-1|few
CATSDRPTSVSSYNEQFF
TGTGCCACCAGTGATCGGCCGACTAGCGTTAGCTCCTACAATGAGCAGTTCTTC
>TRBJ1-5|-|TRBV5-1|-
CASSLRGGRLSNQPQHF
TGCGCCAGCAGCTTGAGGGGAGGTCGGTTAAGCAATCAGCCCCAGCATTTT
>TRBJ2-3|TRBD1|TRBV11-3|-
CASSSDTGVFTDTQYF
TGTGCCAGCAGCTCAGACACAGGGGTGTTCACAGATACGCAGTATTTT
>TRBJ2-7|-|TRBV18|-
CASSQENYEQYF
TGTGCCAGCTCACAGGAGAACTACGAGCAGTACTTC
>TRBJ2-2|-|TRBV29-1|-
CSVRNTGELFF
TGCAGCGTTAGAAACACCGGGGAGCTGTTTTTT